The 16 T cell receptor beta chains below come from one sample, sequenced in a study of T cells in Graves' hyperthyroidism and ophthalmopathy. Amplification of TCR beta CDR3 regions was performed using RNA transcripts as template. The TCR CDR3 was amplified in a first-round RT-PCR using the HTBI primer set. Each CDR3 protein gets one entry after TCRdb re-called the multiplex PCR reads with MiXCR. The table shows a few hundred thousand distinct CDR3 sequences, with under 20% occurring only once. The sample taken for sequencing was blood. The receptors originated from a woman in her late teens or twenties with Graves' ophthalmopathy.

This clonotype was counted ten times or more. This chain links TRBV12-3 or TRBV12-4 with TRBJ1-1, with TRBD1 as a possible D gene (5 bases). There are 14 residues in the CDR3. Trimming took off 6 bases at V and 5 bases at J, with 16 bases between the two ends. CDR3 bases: TGTGCCAGCAGACCCCAGGGAGGAAGGACTGAAGCTTTCTTT. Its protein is CASRPQGGRTEAFF.

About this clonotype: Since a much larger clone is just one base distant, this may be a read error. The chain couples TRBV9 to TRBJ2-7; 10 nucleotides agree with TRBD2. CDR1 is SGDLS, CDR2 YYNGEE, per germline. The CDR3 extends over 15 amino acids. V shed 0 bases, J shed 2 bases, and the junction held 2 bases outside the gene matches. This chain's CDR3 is CASSVASGSTYEQYF. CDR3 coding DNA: TGTGCCAGCAGCGTAGCTAGCGGGAGCACCTACGAGCAGTACTTC. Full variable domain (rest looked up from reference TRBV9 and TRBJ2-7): DSGVTQTPKHLITATGQRVTLRCSPRSGDLSVYWYQQSLDQGLQFLIQYYNGEERAKGNILERFSAQQFPDLHSELNLSSLELGDSALYFCASSVASGSTYEQYFGPGTRLTVT.

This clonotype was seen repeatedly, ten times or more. CDR3 in DNA: TGTGCCAGCAGCCAAGATCTTCTAGCGGGAGGGCCAGAGGAGACCCAGTACTTC. Protein: CASSQDLLAGGPEETQYF. The chain has TRBV3-1 and TRBJ2-5; 12 nucleotides match TRBD2. The CDR3 is 18 residues long. From germline, CDR1 is LGHDT and CDR2 YNNKEL (reference sequence). After removal of 0 bases from V and 5 bases from J, the junction contained 10 bases not matched to a gene.

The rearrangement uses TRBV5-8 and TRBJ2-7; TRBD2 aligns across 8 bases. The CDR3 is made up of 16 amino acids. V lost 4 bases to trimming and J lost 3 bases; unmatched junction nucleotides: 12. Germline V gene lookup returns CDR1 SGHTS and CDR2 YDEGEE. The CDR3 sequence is CASSRRGGQSNYEQYF. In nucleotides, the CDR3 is TGTGCCAGCAGCCGACGGGGGGGCCAATCAAACTACGAGCAGTACTTC.

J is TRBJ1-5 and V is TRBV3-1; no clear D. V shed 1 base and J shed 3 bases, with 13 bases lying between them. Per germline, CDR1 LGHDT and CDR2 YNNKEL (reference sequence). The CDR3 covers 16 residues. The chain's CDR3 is CASSQGASGANQPQHF. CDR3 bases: TGTGCCAGCAGCCAAGGGGCCTCAGGAGCCAATCAGCCCCAGCATTTT. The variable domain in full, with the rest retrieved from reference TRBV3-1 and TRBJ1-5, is DTAVSQTPKYLVTQMGNDKSIKCEQNLGHDTMYWYKQDSKKFLKIMFSYNNKELIINETVPNRFSPKSPDKAHLNLHINSLELGDSAVYFCASSQGASGANQPQHFGDGTRLSIL.

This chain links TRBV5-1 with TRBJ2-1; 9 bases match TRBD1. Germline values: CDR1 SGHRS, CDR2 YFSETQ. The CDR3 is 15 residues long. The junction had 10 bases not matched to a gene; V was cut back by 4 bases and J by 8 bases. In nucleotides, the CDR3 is TGCGCCAGCAGCGTATGGGACAGGGTAGTGGATGAGCAGTTCTTC. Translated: CASSVWDRVVDEQFF.

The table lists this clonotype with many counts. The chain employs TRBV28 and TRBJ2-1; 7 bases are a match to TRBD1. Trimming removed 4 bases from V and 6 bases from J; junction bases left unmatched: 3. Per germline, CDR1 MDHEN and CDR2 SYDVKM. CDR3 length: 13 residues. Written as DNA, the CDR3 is TGTGCCAGCAGTTGGTACAGGGGCAATGAGCAGTTCTTC. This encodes CASSWYRGNEQFF. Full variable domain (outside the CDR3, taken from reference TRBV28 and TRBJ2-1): DVKVTQSSRYLVKRTGEKVFLECVQDMDHENMFWYRQDPGLGLRLIYFSYDVKMKEKGDIPEGYSVSREKKERFSLILESASTNQTSMYLCASSWYRGNEQFFGPGTRLTVL.

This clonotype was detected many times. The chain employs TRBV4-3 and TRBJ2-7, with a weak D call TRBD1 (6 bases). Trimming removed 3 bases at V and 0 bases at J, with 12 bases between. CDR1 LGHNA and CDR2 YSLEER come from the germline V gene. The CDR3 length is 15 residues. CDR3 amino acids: CASSQDRDTSYEQYF. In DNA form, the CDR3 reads TGCGCCAGCAGCCAGGACCGGGACACCTCCTACGAGCAGTACTTC.

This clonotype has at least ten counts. CDR3 region: CASSVRGRKTQYF. For the CDR3, the DNA is TGTGCCAGCAGTGTGAGAGGGCGTAAGACCCAGTACTTC. The rearrangement links TRBV7-2 to TRBJ2-5, with D possibly being TRBD2 (5 bases). The V end lost 6 bases, the J end lost 6 bases, and 14 bases lay between the germline ends. This CDR3 comprises 13 residues. Per germline, CDR1 SGHTA and CDR2 FQGNSA.

The CDR3 nucleotides read TGTGCCAGTCGACAAGGAACCTCCTATAATTCACCCCTCCACTTT. Protein product: CASRQGTSYNSPLHF. The rearrangement links TRBV6-1 to TRBJ1-6; D is uncertain. The germline V gene encodes CDR1 MNHNS and CDR2 SASEGT. Trimming removed 9 bases at V and 0 bases at J, with 12 bases between. The CDR3 is made up of 15 amino acids.

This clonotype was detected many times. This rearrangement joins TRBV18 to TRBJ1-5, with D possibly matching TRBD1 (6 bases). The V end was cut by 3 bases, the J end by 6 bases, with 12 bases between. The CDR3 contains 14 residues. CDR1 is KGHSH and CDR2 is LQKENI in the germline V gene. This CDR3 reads CASSPEGGPQPQHF. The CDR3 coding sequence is TGTGCCAGCTCACCGGAAGGGGGTCCTCAGCCCCAGCATTTT.

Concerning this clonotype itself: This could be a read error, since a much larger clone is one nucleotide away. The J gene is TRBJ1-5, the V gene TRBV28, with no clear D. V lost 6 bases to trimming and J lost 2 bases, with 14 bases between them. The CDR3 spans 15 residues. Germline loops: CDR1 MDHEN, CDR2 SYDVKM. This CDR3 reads CASRLTGYRNQPQHF. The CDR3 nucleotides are TGTGCCAGCAGATTGACGGGGTATCGCAATCAGCCCCAGCATTTT.

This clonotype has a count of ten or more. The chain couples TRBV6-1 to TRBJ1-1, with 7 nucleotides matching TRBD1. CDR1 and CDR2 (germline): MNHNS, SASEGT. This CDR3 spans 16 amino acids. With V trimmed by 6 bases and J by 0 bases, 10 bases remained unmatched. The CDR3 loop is CASRTGTAPMNTEAFF. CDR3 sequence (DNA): TGTGCCAGCAGGACGGGGACAGCTCCAATGAACACTGAAGCTTTCTTT.

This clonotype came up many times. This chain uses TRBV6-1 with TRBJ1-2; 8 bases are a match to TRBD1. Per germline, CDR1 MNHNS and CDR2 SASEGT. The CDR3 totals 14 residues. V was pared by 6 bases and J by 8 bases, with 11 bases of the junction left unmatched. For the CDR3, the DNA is TGTGCCAGCAGAGACCGGGACAGGCCCCGGGGCTACACCTTC. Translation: CASRDRDRPRGYTF.

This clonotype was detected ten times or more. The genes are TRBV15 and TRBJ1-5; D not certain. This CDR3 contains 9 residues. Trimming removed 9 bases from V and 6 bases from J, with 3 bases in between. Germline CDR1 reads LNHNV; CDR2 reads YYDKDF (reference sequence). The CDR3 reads CATSQPQHF. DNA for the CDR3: TGTGCCACTTCTCAGCCCCAGCATTTT. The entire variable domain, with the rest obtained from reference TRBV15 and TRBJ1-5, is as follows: DAMVIQNPRYQVTQFGKPVTLSCSQTLNHNVMYWYQQKSSQAPKLLFHYYDKDFNNEADTPDNFQSRRPNTSFCFLDIRSPGLGDTAMYLCATSQPQHFGDGTRLSIL.

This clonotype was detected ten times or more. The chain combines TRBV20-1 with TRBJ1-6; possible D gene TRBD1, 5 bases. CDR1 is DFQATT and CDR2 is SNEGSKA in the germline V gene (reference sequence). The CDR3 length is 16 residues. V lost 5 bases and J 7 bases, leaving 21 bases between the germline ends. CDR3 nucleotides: TGCAGTGCTCTGAAGTCCGGTACAGGACAAAATTCACCCCTCCACTTT. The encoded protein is CSALKSGTGQNSPLHF.